This T cell receptor (beta chain) stems from a study of cytomegalovirus exposure and HLA in healthy donors. The CDR3 runs 13 residues. CDR1 is MDHEN and CDR2 is SYDVKM in the germline V gene. Trimming cost V 6 bases and J 1 base, with 6 bases left between them. The data were produced by immunoSEQ multiplex PCR, yet TCRdb's version contains in-frame clones alone and is incomplete. The sample consists of roughly 270,000 clones, approximately 87% of them appearing once. The material sequenced was PBMCs. The clonotype comes from a young woman in good health and CMV-seronegative. The chain uses TRBV28 and TRBJ2-2, with D maybe TRBD2 (5 bases). The DNA of the CDR3 is TGTGCCAGCAGGAGCGGGAACACCGGGGAGCTGTTTTTT. Residues: CASRSGNTGELFF.